The clone carrying this TCR beta chain has only one observation. This table comes from immunoSEQ multiplex PCR, and its TCRdb copy is limited to in-frame clones, with some not included. The sample comprises more than 4,500 clones, 70% to 80% of which are singletons, and approximately 6.1% rests with the top ten. The source of the sample is a study of high-grade serous ovarian cancer treatment subgroups. Tumor samples were taken before definitive surgery or chemotherapy. Trimming took 1 base from V and 0 from J, leaving 10 bases between them. Germline V gives CDR1 SGHDT, CDR2 YYEEEE. This CDR3 is built from 16 residues.

The chain uses TRBV5-6 and TRBJ1-4; no clear D. Sequenced: tumor tissue. The clonotype was recovered from a human donor with high-grade serous ovarian cancer. Written as DNA, the CDR3 is TGTGCCAGCAGCTTGACCGGTACTGCAACTAATGAAAAACTGTTTTTT. Translated: CASSLTGTATNEKLFF.